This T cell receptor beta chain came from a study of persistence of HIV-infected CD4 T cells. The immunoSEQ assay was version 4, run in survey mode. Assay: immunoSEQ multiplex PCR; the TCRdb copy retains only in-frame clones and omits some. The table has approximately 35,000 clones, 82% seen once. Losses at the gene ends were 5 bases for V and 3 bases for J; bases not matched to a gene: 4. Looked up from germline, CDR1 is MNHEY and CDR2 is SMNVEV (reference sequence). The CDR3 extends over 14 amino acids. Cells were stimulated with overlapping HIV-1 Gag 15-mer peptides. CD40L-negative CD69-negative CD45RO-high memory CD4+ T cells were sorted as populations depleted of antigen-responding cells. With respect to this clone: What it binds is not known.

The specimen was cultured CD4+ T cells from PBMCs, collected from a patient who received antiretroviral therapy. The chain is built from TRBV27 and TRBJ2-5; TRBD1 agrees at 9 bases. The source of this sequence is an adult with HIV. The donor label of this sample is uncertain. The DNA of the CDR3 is TGTGCCAGCAGTAGTCGGACAGGGGAAGAGACCCAGTACTTC. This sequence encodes CASSSRTGEETQYF.